These 20 T cell receptor beta chains were sequenced from one sample in a study of cytomegalovirus exposure and HLA in healthy donors. Researchers ran the PCR with 60 Vbeta and 13 Jbeta primers. This table comes from immunoSEQ multiplex PCR, and its TCRdb copy is limited to in-frame clones, with some not included. The sample consists of 120,000 or so clones, 76% of them appearing once. Sequencing was done on a sample of PBMCs. These receptors came from a man aged 30 to 45 in good health and CMV-seropositive.

The chain uses TRBV5-5 and TRBJ1-5, with 9 bases identical to TRBD1. The CDR3 sequence is 15 residues long. Germline V CDR1 and CDR2: SGHKS, YYEKEE (reference sequence). With V trimmed by 4 bases and J by 3 bases, 5 bases remained unmatched. CDR3 DNA sequence: TGTGCCAGCAGCAGCCGGACAGGGGTCAATCAGCCCCAGCATTTT. It codes for CASSSRTGVNQPQHF.

Only a few counts were recorded for this clone. This chain uses TRBV5-1 with TRBJ2-2, with a possible D match to TRBD1 (6 bases). The CDR3 is 15 residues long. With 9 bases removed from V and 0 bases from J, the gap between germline ends came to 15 bases. Germline CDR1 is SGHRS and CDR2 is YFSETQ. The CDR3 DNA sequence: TGCGCCACCCAAAGGGACATCCCGAACACCGGGGAGCTGTTTTTT. Encoded protein: CATQRDIPNTGELFF.

The table lists this clone with a few counts. The rearrangement uses TRBV27 and TRBJ2-4, with D possibly being TRBD1 (5 bases). CDR1 is MNHEY, CDR2 SMNVEV, per germline (reference sequence). V gave up 6 bases and J gave up 2 bases, with 11 bases separating them. CDR3 length equals 14 residues. DNA for the CDR3: TGTGCCAGCAGCAAAGGGGATACCAAAAACATTCAGTACTTC. It encodes CASSKGDTKNIQYF.

This chain uses TRBV6-1 with TRBJ1-2; weak D call: TRBD1 (6 bases). In germline, CDR1 is MNHNS, CDR2 SASEGT. The germline V and J ends were trimmed by 10 bases and 4 bases, with 16 bases remaining between them. The CDR3 loop spans 13 amino acids. The CDR3 region has the DNA TGTGCCACCAAGCTACAGGGTCTCTATGGCTACACCTTC. This encodes CATKLQGLYGYTF.

This clone was seen a few times. The chain uses TRBV27 and TRBJ2-3; 7 nucleotides agree with TRBD2. After removal of 3 bases from V and 9 bases from J, the junction contained 15 bases not matched to a gene. There are 16 residues in the CDR3. The germline gives CDR1 MNHEY, CDR2 SMNVEV (reference sequence). The chain's CDR3 is CASSFGLAAHRRTQYF. The CDR3 nucleotides read TGTGCCAGCAGTTTTGGGCTAGCGGCACACAGAAGGACGCAGTATTTT.

V and J are TRBV6-5 and TRBJ1-5, with 10 bases identical to TRBD1. Unmatched junction bases numbered 4, after V lost 2 bases and J lost 9 bases. The CDR3 contains 14 residues. The germline V gene has CDR1 MNHEY and CDR2 SVGAGI. The CDR3 is CASSYGQGERPQHF. CDR3 in DNA: TGTGCCAGCAGTTACGGACAGGGGGAAAGGCCCCAGCATTTT.

V is TRBV27 and J is TRBJ2-1; 9 bases match TRBD2. Germline V gene sequence: CDR1 MNHEY, CDR2 SMNVEV (reference sequence). V lost 0 bases to trimming and J lost 6 bases; unmatched junction nucleotides: 6. The CDR3 contains 16 residues. This CDR3 reads CASSLSGGGVRNEQFF. CDR3 coding DNA: TGTGCCAGCAGTTTATCTGGCGGGGGGGTTCGCAATGAGCAGTTCTTC.

In its sample, this clone was seen a few times. The chain carries TRBV10-3 and TRBJ1-1; D is undetermined. Trimming cost V 10 bases and J 4 bases, with 13 bases left between them. Germline values: CDR1 ENHRY, CDR2 SYGVKD. The CDR3 has 12 amino acids. In DNA, the CDR3 is TGTGCCACCCACACAGACGGCACTGAAGCTTTCTTT. This sequence encodes CATHTDGTEAFF.

The chain couples TRBV15 to TRBJ2-2; TRBD1 matches at 8 bases. This CDR3 has 15 residues. Trimming removed 9 bases from V and 5 bases from J; junction bases left unmatched: 11. Germline V gene sequence: CDR1 LNHNV, CDR2 YYDKDF (reference sequence). The CDR3 here is CATAATGGHTGELFF. The DNA for the CDR3 is TGTGCCACGGCCGCAACAGGGGGGCATACCGGGGAGCTGTTTTTT.

The sample holds a few counts of this clone. This chain uses TRBV20-1 with TRBJ1-1; D is unclear. Germline CDR1 reads DFQATT; CDR2 reads SNEGSKA (reference sequence). CDR3 length: 11 amino acids. Trimming removed 6 bases at V and 5 bases at J, with 10 bases between. CDR3 DNA sequence: TGCAGTGCCCTCGGGTGGACTGAAGCTTTCTTT. It specifies CSALGWTEAFF.

The gene calls are TRBV11-3 and TRBJ2-2; TRBD2 aligns across 12 bases. The ends lost 5 bases at V and 6 bases at J; junction bases unmatched: 10. This CDR3 has 17 residues. Germline V CDR1 and CDR2: SGHNT, YENEEA. The CDR3 DNA reads TGTGCCAGCAGCCCCCGCGCTAGCGGGGGGGCGGCCGGGGAGCTGTTTTTT. Residues: CASSPRASGGAAGELFF. The full variable domain, with the rest looked up from reference TRBV11-3 and TRBJ2-2, is EAGVVQSPRYKIIEKKQPVAFWCNPISGHNTLYWYLQNLGQGPELLIRYENEEAVDDSQLPKDRFSAERLKGVDSTLKIQPAELGDSAVYLCASSPRASGGAAGELFFGEGSRLTVL.

This clone was counted a few times. The chain is built from TRBV4-1 and TRBJ2-3; 11 positions match TRBD2. This CDR3 has 16 amino acids. V was pared by 0 bases and J by 4 bases, with 3 bases of the junction left unmatched. Germline assignment: CDR1 MGHRA and CDR2 YSYEKL. The CDR3 nucleotides read TGCGCCAGCAGCCAAGATTTAGCGGGGGGGCCAGATACGCAGTATTTT. Its translation: CASSQDLAGGPDTQYF.

CDR3 protein: CASSLGGAKGGELFF. DNA of the CDR3: TGTGCCAGCAGCCTAGGGGGCGCCAAGGGCGGGGAGCTGTTTTTT. The rearrangement links TRBV6-6 to TRBJ2-2; the match to TRBD1 covers 7 bases. CDR3 size: 15 residues. J gave up 7 bases and V 6 bases, and 11 bases lay outside the gene matches. Germline V gene lookup returns CDR1 MNHNY and CDR2 SVGAGI (reference sequence).

This sequence joins TRBV7-9 and TRBJ1-5; no clear D gene. CDR1 is SEHNR and CDR2 is FQNEAQ in the germline V gene (reference sequence). The CDR3 sequence is 13 residues long. Trimming shortened V by 3 bases and J by 6 bases, and 9 bases separated the two germline ends. The CDR3 DNA sequence: TGTGCCAGCAGCTTCTCGGTAGCTCAGCCCCAGCATTTT. Translated: CASSFSVAQPQHF.

The chain carries TRBV4-3 and TRBJ1-1; D ambiguous. CDR3 size: 16 residues. Germline loops: CDR1 LGHNA, CDR2 YSLEER. Deletions cut 4 bases from V and 1 base from J, with 16 bases between. CDR3: CASSPEGHFPNTEAFF. CDR3 coding DNA: TGCGCCAGCAGCCCCGAGGGCCATTTCCCGAACACTGAAGCTTTCTTT.

The V call is TRBV5-1, the J call TRBJ2-1; 7 positions agree with TRBD2. The CDR3 contains 17 residues. V shed 0 bases and J 0 bases; nucleotides not matched to a gene: 6. Germline CDR1 SGHRS, CDR2 YFSETQ. CDR3 sequence (DNA): TGCGCCAGCAGCTTGGGGCTAGCGGTCTTCTCCTACAATGAGCAGTTCTTC. It specifies CASSLGLAVFSYNEQFF.

The chain links TRBV5-4 to TRBJ1-2, with D possibly matching TRBD1 (6 bases). This CDR3 has 15 amino acids. The V gene's germline CDR1 is SGHNT and CDR2 YYREEE (reference sequence). Deletions cut 7 bases from V and 2 bases from J, with 18 bases between. The CDR3 sequence is CASLFQGGSNYGYTF. The CDR3 DNA reads as TGTGCCAGCTTGTTTCAAGGGGGTTCAAACTATGGCTACACCTTC.

In nucleotides, the CDR3 is TGTGCCAGCAGCACCCTAGCGGGGGGGGCTGTCTATGAGCAGTTCTTC. Amino acids: CASSTLAGGAVYEQFF. The V call is TRBV11-2, the J call TRBJ2-1; 12 bases align to TRBD2. The germline gives CDR1 SGHAT, CDR2 FQNNGV. The CDR3 contains 16 residues. The V segment lost 5 bases and the J segment 8 bases; nucleotides outside the gene matches: 10.

This chain joins TRBV5-1 and TRBJ1-2, with D uncertain. V lost 0 bases, J lost 6 bases, and 18 bases lay in between. This CDR3 has 16 amino acids. Per germline, CDR1 SGHRS and CDR2 YFSETQ. The CDR3 reads CASSLGPGRAGDGYTF. CDR3 in DNA: TGCGCCAGCAGCTTGGGGCCCGGGAGGGCTGGGGATGGCTACACCTTC. The variable domain in full, with the rest retrieved from reference TRBV5-1 and TRBJ1-2, is KAGVTQTPRYLIKTRGQQVTLSCSPISGHRSVSWYQQTPGQGLQFLFEYFSETQRNKGNFPGRFSGRQFSNSRSEMNVSTLELGDSALYLCASSLGPGRAGDGYTFGSGTRLTVV.

V gene TRBV7-2 combines with J gene TRBJ2-1; 9 bases are a match to TRBD1. The CDR3 is 15 amino acids. The germline gives CDR1 SGHTA, CDR2 FQGNSA. The J segment lost 0 bases and the V segment lost 6 bases, leaving 3 bases of the junction unmatched. CDR3 protein: CASSVDRGSYNEQFF. The DNA of the CDR3 is TGTGCCAGCAGTGTGGACAGGGGCTCCTACAATGAGCAGTTCTTC.